A selection of T cell receptor beta chains follows, all from one sample in a study of response to subunit inactivated influenza vaccine. MiXCR, applied by TCRdb to the RT-PCR reads, yields one record per CDR3 protein. Seen here are more than 250,000 distinct CDR3 sequences, 21% observed once, and the top ten hold more than 8.5%. The material was PBMCs from blood, obtained less than 22 months after vaccination. The source is a man aged 50-75 years who received an inactivated influenza vaccine. CDR3s include the opening cysteine and the closing phenylalanine or tryptophan. The D gene is left open where the match is weak. Size is stated for part of the rows, as once, few or many counts, or as a class when the clone is expanded.

v_gene	abundance	j_gene	d_gene	CDR3aa	CDR3nt
TRBV29-1	few	TRBJ1-2	-	CSVEDLGGTRANYGYTF	TGCAGCGTTGAAGATCTCGGAGGGACACGAGCTAACTATGGCTACACCTTC
TRBV9	-	TRBJ1-6	TRBD1	CASSVHSGTGPSPLHF	TGTGCCAGCAGCGTCCATTCCGGGACAGGGCCTTCACCCCTCCACTTT
TRBV28	-	TRBJ1-5	-	CASSLVTFINQPQHF	TGTGCCAGCAGTTTGGTGACATTCATCAATCAGCCCCAGCATTTT
TRBV6-5	-	TRBJ2-1	-	CASSYSNRPPYNEQFF	TGTGCCAGCAGTTACTCGAACAGGCCACCCTACAATGAGCAGTTCTTC
TRBV28	-	TRBJ1-5	-	CASFPGSNQPQHF	TGTGCCAGCTTTCCGGGCTCCAATCAGCCCCAGCATTTT
TRBV28	many	TRBJ1-4	TRBD1	CASSLWTGGRNEKLFF	TGTGCCAGCAGTCTGTGGACAGGGGGCCGGAATGAAAAACTGTTTTTT
TRBV6-2/TRBV6-3	-	TRBJ1-3	-	CASSYGTPEGNTIYF	TGTGCCAGCAGTTACGGGACGCCAGAAGGAAACACCATATATTTT
TRBV29-1	-	TRBJ2-5	-	CSVEETGTQETQYF	TGCAGCGTTGAAGAAACAGGCACACAAGAGACCCAGTACTTC
TRBV28	-	TRBJ1-4	-	CASSLDGVSANEKLFF	TGTGCCAGCAGTTTAGATGGGGTGTCGGCTAATGAAAAACTGTTTTTT
TRBV21-1	-	TRBJ1-1	-	CASKPGTENTEAFF	TGTGCCAGCAAACCCGGGACGGAGAACACTGAAGCTTTCTTT
TRBV12-3/TRBV12-4	once	TRBJ2-7	-	CASSSATSGAGSYEQYF	TGTGCCAGCAGTTCGGCGACTAGTGGCGCCGGGTCCTACGAGCAGTACTTC
TRBV5-4	-	TRBJ2-3	-	CASSSGITWPDTQYF	TGTGCCAGCAGCTCCGGGATCACATGGCCAGATACGCAGTATTTT
TRBV7-6	few	TRBJ2-1	-	CASSLRRAVGRAGYNEQFF	TGTGCCAGCAGCTTGAGAAGGGCCGTGGGCAGGGCGGGTTACAATGAGCAGTTCTTC
TRBV2	many	TRBJ1-1	TRBD1	CASSEQDRVTEAFF	TGTGCCAGCAGTGAACAGGACAGGGTCACTGAAGCTTTCTTT
TRBV4-3	-	TRBJ1-4	TRBD1	CASSHGQGNEKLFF	TGCGCCAGCAGCCACGGACAGGGTAATGAAAAACTGTTTTTT
TRBV15	-	TRBJ2-1	TRBD2	CATSSKRGPPGNEQFF	TGTGCCACCAGCAGCAAGCGGGGTCCTCCGGGGAATGAGCAGTTCTTC
TRBV5-1	many	TRBJ1-1	-	CASGEKLGGPNTEAFF	TGCGCCAGCGGAGAAAAACTGGGGGGGCCGAACACTGAAGCTTTCTTT
TRBV29-1	few	TRBJ2-1	-	CSVGHRYNEQFF	TGCAGCGTTGGTCACCGTTACAATGAGCAGTTCTTC
TRBV27	few	TRBJ2-1	TRBD2	CASSPRGEAGYSYNEQFF	TGTGCCAGCAGTCCCCGGGGGGAAGCGGGGTACTCCTACAATGAGCAGTTCTTC
TRBV19	-	TRBJ1-2	-	CASSMRQGQNNYGYTF	TGTGCCAGTAGTATGCGACAAGGACAGAATAACTATGGCTACACCTTC
TRBV18	few	TRBJ1-3	-	CATNNGAGNTIYF	TGTGCCACCAACAATGGAGCAGGAAACACCATATATTTT
TRBV7-2	-	TRBJ1-6	-	CASSSGIWNSPLHF	TGTGCCAGCAGCTCAGGGATATGGAATTCACCCCTCCACTTT
TRBV1	-	TRBJ1-2	-	CTSSQDMAGELAYGYTF	TGCACCAGCAGCCAAGATATGGCAGGGGAATTGGCCTATGGCTACACCTTC
TRBV28	-	TRBJ2-1	TRBD2	CASSPPPSGSNEQFF	TGTGCCAGCAGCCCCCCCCCTAGCGGGAGTAATGAGCAGTTCTTC
TRBV9	-	TRBJ2-7	TRBD1	CASSVDRTGSYEQYF	TGTGCCAGCAGCGTAGACCGGACAGGGAGCTACGAGCAGTACTTC
TRBV6-2/TRBV6-3	few	TRBJ2-1	TRBD2	CASRKGREGYNEQFF	TGTGCCAGCAGAAAAGGGCGGGAGGGCTACAATGAGCAGTTCTTC
TRBV18	few	TRBJ1-2	-	CASSQRTAMVGYTF	TGTGCCAGCTCACAGCGGACAGCCATGGTGGGCTACACCTTC
TRBV7-2	few	TRBJ1-4	-	CASSLKINEKLFF	TGTGCCAGCAGCTTGAAGATTAATGAAAAACTGTTTTTT
TRBV11-2	-	TRBJ2-5	-	CASSLEASPQKTQYF	TGTGCCAGCAGCTTAGAGGCTAGCCCACAAAAGACCCAGTACTTC
TRBV14	few	TRBJ1-2	-	CASSLAGPNYGYTF	TGTGCCAGCAGCCTAGCAGGACCTAACTATGGCTACACCTTC
TRBV3-1	-	TRBJ1-4	-	CASSRKGAKLFF	TGTGCCAGCAGCCGAAAAGGGGCAAAACTGTTTTTT
TRBV19	few	TRBJ2-1	TRBD2	CASSIGTSDNEQFF	TGTGCCAGTAGTATCGGGACTAGCGACAATGAGCAGTTCTTC
TRBV5-1	many	TRBJ1-1	TRBD1	CASSRGTDTEAFF	TGCGCCAGCAGCCGGGGGACAGACACTGAAGCTTTCTTT
TRBV3-1	few	TRBJ2-2	-	CASSRVTGELFF	TGTGCCAGCTCGAGGGTCACCGGGGAGCTGTTTTTT
TRBV7-6	-	TRBJ2-1	TRBD1	CASSLFHGTGVHNEQFF	TGTGCCAGCAGCTTATTCCACGGGACAGGGGTCCACAATGAGCAGTTCTTC
TRBV20-1	-	TRBJ1-1	TRBD1	CSARRRGPNTEAFF	TGCAGTGCTAGGAGAAGGGGGCCGAACACTGAAGCTTTCTTT
TRBV14	many	TRBJ2-7	-	CASSQGLEQYF	TGTGCCAGCAGCCAAGGGTTGGAGCAGTACTTC
TRBV4-3	few	TRBJ2-7	TRBD1	CASSQPGGENEQYF	TGCGCCAGCAGCCAACCAGGGGGCGAGAACGAGCAGTACTTC
TRBV2	-	TRBJ2-7	TRBD2	CASSDGLVSYEQYF	TGTGCCAGCAGTGATGGACTAGTCTCCTACGAGCAGTACTTC
TRBV19	once	TRBJ2-6	TRBD2	CASSIWRGGLGANVLTF	TGTGCCAGTAGTATCTGGCGGGGGGGCCTTGGGGCCAACGTCCTGACTTTC
TRBV19	-	TRBJ2-7	TRBD1	CASSTGTAGEQYF	TGTGCCAGTAGTACCGGGACAGCTGGGGAGCAGTACTTC
TRBV12-3/TRBV12-4	-	TRBJ2-2	-	CASSLWRGLNTGELFF	TGTGCCAGCAGTTTGTGGCGGGGATTGAACACCGGGGAGCTGTTTTTT
TRBV12-3/TRBV12-4	-	TRBJ1-2	TRBD1	CASSWTGGGYTF	TGTGCCAGCAGCTGGACAGGCGGGGGCTACACCTTC
TRBV5-1	many	TRBJ2-1	TRBD2	CASSLGTTHNEQFF	TGCGCCAGCAGCTTAGGGACTACCCACAATGAGCAGTTCTTC
TRBV10-3	-	TRBJ2-7	-	CAISEARDASEQYF	TGTGCCATCAGTGAGGCCCGGGACGCAAGCGAGCAGTACTTC
TRBV20-1	few	TRBJ1-3	TRBD1	CSYDRGLSGNTIYF	TGCAGTTACGACAGGGGGCTCTCTGGAAACACCATATATTTT
TRBV7-2	-	TRBJ1-5	-	CASSRTGTSNQPQHF	TGTGCCAGCAGCCGAACAGGGACGAGCAATCAGCCCCAGCATTTT
TRBV3-1	few	TRBJ1-5	-	CASSQDLDQPQHF	TGTGCCAGCAGCCAAGATCTGGATCAGCCCCAGCATTTT
TRBV29-1	-	TRBJ2-1	-	CSVGSGGGEQFF	TGCAGCGTTGGGTCTGGGGGAGGAGAGCAGTTCTTC
TRBV29-1	many	TRBJ1-3	TRBD1	CSVEGGDRGGGNTIYF	TGCAGCGTTGAAGGGGGAGACAGGGGAGGTGGAAACACCATATATTTT
TRBV20-1	many	TRBJ1-2	TRBD1	CSASRGTGTINYGYTF	TGCAGTGCTAGTAGGGGGACAGGGACCATTAACTATGGCTACACCTTC
TRBV5-1	-	TRBJ1-1	-	CASRRRDNTEAFF	TGCGCCAGCAGGAGACGGGATAACACTGAAGCTTTCTTT
TRBV4-1	-	TRBJ2-5	TRBD1	CASSPLLGQGRETQYF	TGCGCCAGCAGCCCCTTACTGGGACAGGGTAGGGAGACCCAGTACTTC
TRBV7-9	-	TRBJ2-1	-	CASSFVNSYNEQFF	TGTGCCAGCAGCTTCGTTAACTCCTACAATGAGCAGTTCTTC
TRBV7-2	many	TRBJ2-1	TRBD2	CASSLVASGNNEQFF	TGTGCCAGCAGCTTAGTGGCTAGCGGGAACAATGAGCAGTTCTTC
TRBV5-1	-	TRBJ2-3	-	CASSLAGHTDTQYF	TGCGCCAGCAGCTTGGCGGGACACACAGATACGCAGTATTTT
TRBV5-5	few	TRBJ2-1	-	CASSSAMTDEQFF	TGTGCCAGCAGCTCGGCCATGACCGATGAGCAGTTCTTC
TRBV9	-	TRBJ1-2	-	CASSVGVSPQVEKSGYTF	TGTGCCAGCAGCGTAGGGGTCAGCCCCCAGGTAGAGAAGTCTGGCTACACCTTC
TRBV11-2	-	TRBJ2-1	TRBD2	CASSTRPAASGGNEQFF	TGTGCCAGCAGCACTCGCCCGGCGGCTAGCGGGGGGAATGAGCAGTTCTTC
TRBV20-1	-	TRBJ1-5	-	CSARDTSNQPQHF	TGCAGTGCTCGGGACACTAGCAATCAGCCCCAGCATTTT